Listed below are T cell receptor beta chains from one sample, sequenced in a study of Ad26.COV2.S vaccination and SARS-CoV-2 variants. The repertoire was sequenced with immunoSEQ multiplex PCR; TCRdb's copy has only in-frame clones and lacks some. The sample includes around 310,000 clones, 90% of them seen just once. This sample comprised peripheral blood, obtained in a trial of Ad26.COV2.S vaccine versus placebo. These receptor sequences come from a person between 18 and 59 years old who received the Ad26.COV2.S COVID-19 vaccine or a placebo. Both conserved end residues are trimmed from each CDR3.

TRBV28	TRBJ1-1	ASNAGYAEAF
TRBV28	TRBJ2-3	ASSLAGVDTQY
TRBV4-1	TRBJ1-2	ASSQESWGGYT
TRBV27	TRBJ2-2	ASSLRTLNTGELF
TRBV4-1	TRBJ1-5	ASSQEGGIGNQPQH
TRBV7-8	TRBJ2-1	ATVIAGGPSYNEQF
TRBV5-1	TRBJ1-1	ASSRGQENTEAF
TRBV29-1	TRBJ2-7	SVRGSYEQY
TRBV11-2	TRBJ1-5	ASSLGGLSNQPQH
TRBV19	TRBJ1-5	ASTPTGASNQPQH
TRBV11-2	TRBJ2-3	ASSLGGRGDTQY
TRBV28	TRBJ1-5	ASSDPWVSNQPQH
TRBV2	TRBJ1-5	ASSERGGEGNQPQH
TRBV27	TRBJ2-3	ASSSTSGGADTQY
TRBV19	TRBJ2-1	ASSIGGQGYYSEQF
TRBV9	TRBJ2-1	ASSLDSGAYNEQF
TRBV2	TRBJ2-1	ASSVSGRGTYNEQF
TRBV18	TRBJ2-2	ASSPPYSANTGELF
TRBV6-5	TRBJ1-5	ASSPGISSNQPQH
TRBV11-3	TRBJ1-2	ASSSEGRGANYGYT
TRBV29-1	TRBJ1-1	SVGLSVGPVEAF
TRBV2	TRBJ1-5	ASRGDRTVAQH
TRBV6-2/TRBV6-3	TRBJ2-3	ASSITSGADTQY
TRBV10-3	TRBJ2-3	AISGTESDTQY
TRBV7-2	TRBJ2-5	ASSFTRQETQY
TRBV15	TRBJ2-1	ATRPSSGGWNEQF
TRBV5-4	TRBJ1-4	ASSAGQSNEKLF
TRBV4-3	TRBJ2-1	ASSRLIGGESSNEQF
TRBV7-2	TRBJ1-5	ASSLGQGAPWPQH
TRBV11-3	TRBJ1-2	ASSPARDYGYT
TRBV6-5	TRBJ1-1	ASSNKGRTGEAF
TRBV3-1/TRBV3-2	TRBJ1-1	ASSPTGGGRNTEAF
TRBV19	TRBJ1-1	ASSRPTRMNTEAF
TRBV18	TRBJ2-7	ASSPDAGIGNEQY
TRBV4-1	TRBJ2-3	ASSPRERARNTQY
TRBV2	TRBJ1-2	ASRDGRRVNNYGYT
TRBV7-9	TRBJ1-1	ASSLVGGDEAF
TRBV19	TRBJ2-4	ASNPPGQINIQY
TRBV4-3	TRBJ1-1	ASSHGIQGYRNTEAF
TRBV6-1	TRBJ1-1	ASSDSGEATEAF
TRBV29-1	TRBJ1-4	SVVVSYEKLF
TRBV5-6	TRBJ1-1	ASSFGEVSF
TRBV3-1/TRBV3-2	TRBJ1-4	ASSQFSWAANNEKLF
TRBV6-2/TRBV6-3	TRBJ1-5	ASSYRTGWAPGQPQH
TRBV19	TRBJ1-5	ASSMADRMIQPQH
TRBV7-9	TRBJ1-4	ASTEYATNEKLF
TRBV7-8	TRBJ2-1	ASSSPRGLMYNEQF
TRBV4-1	TRBJ2-3	ASSLRLAGGPGSEDTQY
TRBV27	TRBJ1-2	ASSLLGRVSYGYT
TRBV4-3	TRBJ2-1	ASSQVGELYNEQF
TRBV5-1	TRBJ2-2	ASSLEVTGTGELF
TRBV7-9	TRBJ2-2	ASSRPWPGQGTGELF
TRBV6-2/TRBV6-3	TRBJ2-7	ASSLPGQGFSSYEQY
TRBV2	TRBJ2-1	ASKADGGTGLV
TRBV9	TRBJ1-1	ASSVGVGGRGTEAF
TRBV27	TRBJ2-7	ASSLAAVPGQGIYEQY
TRBV7-8	TRBJ1-6	ASRYTGDNSPLH
TRBV3-1/TRBV3-2	TRBJ2-2	ASSRQGNTGELF
TRBV2	TRBJ1-2	ASRVNDYGYT
TRBV6-1	TRBJ1-4	ASSEMGTAGEKLF